The TCR beta chain described here comes from a study of T cells in Graves' hyperthyroidism and ophthalmopathy. The sample holds many counts of this clonotype. Its specificity is unknown. This CDR3 is 13 amino acids long. Germline assignment: CDR1 SNHLY and CDR2 FYNNEI. V trimming: 7 bases; J trimming: 4 bases; junction bases outside the gene matches: 7. An absence of ophthalmopathy progression within 18 months meant stable Graves' hyperthyroidism. From RNA transcripts, TCR beta CDR3 regions were amplified. HTBI primers were employed in a first-round RT-PCR of the TCR CDR3. TCRdb fed the multiplex PCR reads into MiXCR, producing one record per CDR3 protein. In the table there are a few hundred thousand distinct CDR3 sequences, less than 20% of which are singletons. Study-wide findings and caveats: Most thyroid clonotypes with frequency above 0.001 were detected in blood.

The receptor was isolated from a woman aged 25 to 39 with Graves' hyperthyroidism. The chain recombines TRBV2 with TRBJ2-7, with TRBD2 matching 7 bases. What was sequenced was blood. This CDR3 is CASIGTMSYEQYF. The CDR3 DNA is TGTGCCAGCATTGGGACTATGAGTTACGAGCAGTACTTC. The entire variable domain, with the rest obtained from reference TRBV2 and TRBJ2-7, is as follows: EPEVTQTPSHQVTQMGQEVILRCVPISNHLYFYWYRQILGQKVEFLVSFYNNEISEKSEIFDDQFSVERPDGSNFTLKIRSTKLEDSAMYFCASIGTMSYEQYFGPGTRLTVT.